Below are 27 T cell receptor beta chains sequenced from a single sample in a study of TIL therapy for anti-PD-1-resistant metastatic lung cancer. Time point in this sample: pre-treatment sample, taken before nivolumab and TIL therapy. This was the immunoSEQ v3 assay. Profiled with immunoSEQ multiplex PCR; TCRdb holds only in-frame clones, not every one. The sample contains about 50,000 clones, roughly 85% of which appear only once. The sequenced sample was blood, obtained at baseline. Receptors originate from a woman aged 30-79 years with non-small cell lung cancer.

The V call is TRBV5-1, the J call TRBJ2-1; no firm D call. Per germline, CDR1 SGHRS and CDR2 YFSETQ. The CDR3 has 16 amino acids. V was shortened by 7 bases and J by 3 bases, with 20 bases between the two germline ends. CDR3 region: CASRPHTTAYYNEQFF. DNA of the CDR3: TGCGCCAGCCGACCCCATACGACGGCCTACTACAATGAGCAGTTCTTC.

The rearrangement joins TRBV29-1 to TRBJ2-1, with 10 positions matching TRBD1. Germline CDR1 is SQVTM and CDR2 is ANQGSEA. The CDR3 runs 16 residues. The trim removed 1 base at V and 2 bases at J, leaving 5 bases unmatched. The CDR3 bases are TGCAGCGTTGAAGTCGGGACAGGGGAAACCTACAATGAGCAGTTCTTC. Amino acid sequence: CSVEVGTGETYNEQFF.

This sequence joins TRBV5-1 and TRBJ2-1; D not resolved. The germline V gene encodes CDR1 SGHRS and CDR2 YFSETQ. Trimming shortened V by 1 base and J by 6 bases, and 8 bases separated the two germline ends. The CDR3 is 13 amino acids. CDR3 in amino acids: CASSLPPSNEQFF. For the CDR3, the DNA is TGCGCCAGCAGCTTGCCACCATCCAATGAGCAGTTCTTC.

The DNA of the CDR3 is TGTGCCAGCAGCACTAGGGCGGGGTCAGGTTTTGTTTCTGAAGCTTTCTTT. Amino acids: CASSTRAGSGFVSEAFF. The genes are TRBV11-2 and TRBJ1-1; D remains unclear. Trimming pared 5 bases from V and 6 bases from J, leaving 25 bases between. The CDR3 extends over 17 amino acids. CDR1 and CDR2 (germline): SGHAT, FQNNGV.

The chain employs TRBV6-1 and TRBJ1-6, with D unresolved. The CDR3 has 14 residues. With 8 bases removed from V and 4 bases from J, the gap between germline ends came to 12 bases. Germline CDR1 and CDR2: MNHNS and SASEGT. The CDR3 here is CASLREVYNSPLHF. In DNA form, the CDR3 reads TGTGCCAGCCTCCGAGAGGTTTATAATTCACCCCTCCACTTT.

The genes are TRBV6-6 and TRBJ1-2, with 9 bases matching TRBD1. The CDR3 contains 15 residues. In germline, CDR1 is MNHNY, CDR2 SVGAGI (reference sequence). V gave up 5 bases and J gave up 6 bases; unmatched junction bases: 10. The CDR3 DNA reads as TGTGCCAGCAGTCAGGACCGGGACAGGGTCGATGGCTACACCTTC. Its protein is CASSQDRDRVDGYTF.

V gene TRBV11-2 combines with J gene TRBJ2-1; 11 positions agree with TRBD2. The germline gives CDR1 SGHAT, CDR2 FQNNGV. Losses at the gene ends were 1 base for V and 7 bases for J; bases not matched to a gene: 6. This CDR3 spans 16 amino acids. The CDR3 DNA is TGTGCCAGCAGCTTAGTTAGCGGGAGGGCCGGGAATGAGCAGTTCTTC. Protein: CASSLVSGRAGNEQFF. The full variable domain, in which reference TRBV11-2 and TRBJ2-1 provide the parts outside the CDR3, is EAGVAQSPRYKIIEKRQSVAFWCNPISGHATLYWYQQILGQGPKLLIQFQNNGVVDDSQLPKDRFSAERLKGVDSTLKIQPAKLEDSAVYLCASSLVSGRAGNEQFFGPGTRLTVL.

CDR3 protein: CASSLSGATNEKLFF. CDR3 coding DNA: TGTGCCAGCAGCTTAAGCGGGGCAACTAATGAAAAACTGTTTTTT. The V gene is TRBV7-9, the J gene TRBJ1-4; no reliable D call. The CDR3 runs 15 residues. Germline V gives CDR1 SEHNR, CDR2 FQNEAQ (reference sequence). V lost 2 bases and J lost 0, with 7 bases in between.

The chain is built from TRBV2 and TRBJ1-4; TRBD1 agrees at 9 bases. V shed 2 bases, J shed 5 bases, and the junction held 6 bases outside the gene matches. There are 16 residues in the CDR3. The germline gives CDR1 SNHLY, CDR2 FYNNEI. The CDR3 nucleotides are TGTGCCAGCAGTGAATGGGGGACAGGGTTAAATGAAAAACTGTTTTTT. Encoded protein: CASSEWGTGLNEKLFF.

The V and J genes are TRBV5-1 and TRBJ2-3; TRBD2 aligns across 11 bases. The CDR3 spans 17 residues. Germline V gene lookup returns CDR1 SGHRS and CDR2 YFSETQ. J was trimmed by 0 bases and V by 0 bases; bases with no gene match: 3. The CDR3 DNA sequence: TGCGCCAGCAGCTTGGGACTAGCGGGACGAAGCACAGATACGCAGTATTTT. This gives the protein CASSLGLAGRSTDTQYF.

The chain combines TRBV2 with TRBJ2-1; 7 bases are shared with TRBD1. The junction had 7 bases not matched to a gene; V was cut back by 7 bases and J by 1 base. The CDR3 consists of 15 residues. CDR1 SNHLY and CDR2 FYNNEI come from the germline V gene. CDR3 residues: CASTDSGGSYNEQFF. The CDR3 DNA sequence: TGTGCCAGCACCGATTCAGGGGGATCCTACAATGAGCAGTTCTTC.

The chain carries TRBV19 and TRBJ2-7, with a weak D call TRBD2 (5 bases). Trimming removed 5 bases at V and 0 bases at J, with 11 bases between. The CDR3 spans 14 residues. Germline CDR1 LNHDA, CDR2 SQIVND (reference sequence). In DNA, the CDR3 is TGTGCCAGTAGTGTTCTAGGGAGCTCCTACGAGCAGTACTTC. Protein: CASSVLGSSYEQYF.

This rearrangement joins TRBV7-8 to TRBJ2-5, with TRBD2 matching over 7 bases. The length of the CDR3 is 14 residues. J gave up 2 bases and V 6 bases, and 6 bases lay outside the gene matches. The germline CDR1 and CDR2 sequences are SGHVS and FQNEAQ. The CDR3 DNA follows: TGTGCCAGCAGACTCACTAGCGTTCAAGAGACCCAGTACTTC. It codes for CASRLTSVQETQYF. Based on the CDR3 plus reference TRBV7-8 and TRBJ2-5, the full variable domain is GAGVSQSPRYKVAKRGQDVALRCDPISGHVSLFWYQQALGQGPEFLTYFQNEAQLDKSGLPSDRFFAERPEGSVSTLKIQRTQQEDSAVYLCASRLTSVQETQYFGPGTRLLVL.

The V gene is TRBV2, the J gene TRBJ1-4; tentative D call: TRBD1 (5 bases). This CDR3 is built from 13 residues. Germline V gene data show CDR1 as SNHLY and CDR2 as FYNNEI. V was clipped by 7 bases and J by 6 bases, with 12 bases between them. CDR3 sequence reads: CASIPGVDEKLFF. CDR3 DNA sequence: TGTGCCAGCATACCGGGGGTGGATGAAAAACTGTTTTTT. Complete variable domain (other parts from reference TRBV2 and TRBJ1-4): EPEVTQTPSHQVTQMGQEVILRCVPISNHLYFYWYRQILGQKVEFLVSFYNNEISEKSEIFDDQFSVERPDGSNFTLKIRSTKLEDSAMYFCASIPGVDEKLFFGSGTQLSVL.

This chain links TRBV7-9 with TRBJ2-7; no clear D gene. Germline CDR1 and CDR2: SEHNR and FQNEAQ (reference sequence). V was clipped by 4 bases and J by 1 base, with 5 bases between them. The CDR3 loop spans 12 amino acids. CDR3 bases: TGTGCCAGCAGCTCCGCATCCTACGAGCAGTACTTC. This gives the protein CASSSASYEQYF.

The CDR3 sequence: CASSGLGAKEAFF. CDR3 bases: TGTGCCAGCAGTGGTCTGGGAGCAAAAGAAGCTTTCTTT. This chain connects TRBV25-1 to TRBJ1-1; D remains unclear. CDR3 length: 13 residues. CDR1 is MGHDK and CDR2 is SYGVNS in the germline V gene. The V and J ends lost 4 bases and 8 bases respectively, with 14 bases between them. Supplemented by reference TRBV25-1 and TRBJ1-1, the full variable domain reads EADIYQTPRYLVIGTGKKITLECSQTMGHDKMYWYQQDPGMELHLIHYSYGVNSTEKGDLSSESTVSRIRTEHFPLTLESARPSHTSQYLCASSGLGAKEAFFGQGTRLTVV.

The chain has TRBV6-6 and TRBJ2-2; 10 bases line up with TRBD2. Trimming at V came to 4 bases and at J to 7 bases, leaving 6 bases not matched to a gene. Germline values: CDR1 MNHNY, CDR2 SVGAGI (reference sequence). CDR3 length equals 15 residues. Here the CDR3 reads CASSFTSGKIGELFF. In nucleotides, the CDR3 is TGTGCCAGCAGTTTTACTAGCGGGAAAATCGGGGAGCTGTTTTTT.

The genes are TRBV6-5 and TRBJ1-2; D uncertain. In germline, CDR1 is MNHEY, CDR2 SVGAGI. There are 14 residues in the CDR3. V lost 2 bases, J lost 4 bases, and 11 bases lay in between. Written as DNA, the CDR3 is TGTGCCAGCAGTTACCTCGCCAAGACCTATGGCTACACCTTC. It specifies CASSYLAKTYGYTF.

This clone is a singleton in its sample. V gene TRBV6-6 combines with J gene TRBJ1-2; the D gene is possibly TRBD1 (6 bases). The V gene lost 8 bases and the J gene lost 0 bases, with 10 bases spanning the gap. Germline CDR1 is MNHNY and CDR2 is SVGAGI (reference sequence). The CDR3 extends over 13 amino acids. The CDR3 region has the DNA TGTGCCAGCGAAGGGGGTCCTAACTATGGCTACACCTTC. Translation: CASEGGPNYGYTF.

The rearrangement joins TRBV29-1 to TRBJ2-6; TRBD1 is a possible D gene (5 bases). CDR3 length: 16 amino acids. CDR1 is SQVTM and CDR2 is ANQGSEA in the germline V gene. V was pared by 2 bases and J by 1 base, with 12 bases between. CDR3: CSVEFGRVSGANVLTF. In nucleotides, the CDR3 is TGCAGCGTTGAATTTGGCAGGGTGTCTGGGGCCAACGTCCTGACTTTC.

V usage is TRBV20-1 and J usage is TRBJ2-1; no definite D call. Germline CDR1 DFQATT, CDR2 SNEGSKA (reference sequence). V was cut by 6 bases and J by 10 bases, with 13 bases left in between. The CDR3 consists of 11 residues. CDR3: CSAKSFGEQFF. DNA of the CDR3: TGCAGTGCCAAGTCATTTGGGGAGCAGTTCTTC.

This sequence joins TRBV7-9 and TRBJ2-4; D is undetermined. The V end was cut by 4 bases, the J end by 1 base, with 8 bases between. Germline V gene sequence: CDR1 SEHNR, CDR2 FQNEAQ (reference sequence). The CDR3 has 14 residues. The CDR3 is CASSSLEAKNIQYF. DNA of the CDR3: TGTGCCAGCAGCTCCCTGGAGGCCAAAAACATTCAGTACTTC. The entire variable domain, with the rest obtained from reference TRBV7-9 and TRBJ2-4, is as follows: DTGVSQNPRHKITKRGQNVTFRCDPISEHNRLYWYRQTLGQGPEFLTYFQNEAQLEKSRLLSDRFSAERPKGSFSTLEIQRTEQGDSAMYLCASSSLEAKNIQYFGAGTRLSVL.

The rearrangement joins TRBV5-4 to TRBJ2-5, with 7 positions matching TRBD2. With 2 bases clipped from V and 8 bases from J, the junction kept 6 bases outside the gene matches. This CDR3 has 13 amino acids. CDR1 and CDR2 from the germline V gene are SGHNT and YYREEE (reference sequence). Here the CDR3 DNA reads TGTGCCAGCAGCTTCCCTTCTAGCGGTACCCAGTACTTC. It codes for CASSFPSSGTQYF.

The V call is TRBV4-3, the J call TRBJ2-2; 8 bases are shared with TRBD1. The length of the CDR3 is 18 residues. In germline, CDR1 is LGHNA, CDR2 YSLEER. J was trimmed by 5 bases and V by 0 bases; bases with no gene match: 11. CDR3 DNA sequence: TGCGCCAGCAGCCAAGATCATCCGGGGACAGGTTCGACCGGGGAGCTGTTTTTT. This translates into CASSQDHPGTGSTGELFF.

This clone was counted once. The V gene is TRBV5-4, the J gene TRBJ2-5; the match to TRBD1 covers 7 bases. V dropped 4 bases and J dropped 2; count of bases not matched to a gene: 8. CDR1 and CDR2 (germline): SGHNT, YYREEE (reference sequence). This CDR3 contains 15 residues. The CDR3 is CASSINRGQQETQYF. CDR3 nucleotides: TGTGCCAGCAGCATCAACAGGGGACAGCAAGAGACCCAGTACTTC.

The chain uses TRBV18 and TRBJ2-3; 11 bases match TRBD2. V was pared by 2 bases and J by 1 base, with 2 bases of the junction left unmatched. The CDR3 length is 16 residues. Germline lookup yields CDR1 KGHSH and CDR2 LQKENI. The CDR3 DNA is TGTGCCAGCTCACCAAAGACTAGCGGGGGCACAGATACGCAGTATTTT. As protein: CASSPKTSGGTDTQYF.

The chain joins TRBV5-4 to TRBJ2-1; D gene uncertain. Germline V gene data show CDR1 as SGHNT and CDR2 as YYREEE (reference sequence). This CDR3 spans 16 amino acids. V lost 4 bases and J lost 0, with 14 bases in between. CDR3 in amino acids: CASSPRGATSYNEQFF. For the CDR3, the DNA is TGTGCCAGCAGCCCAAGAGGAGCTACCTCCTACAATGAGCAGTTCTTC.